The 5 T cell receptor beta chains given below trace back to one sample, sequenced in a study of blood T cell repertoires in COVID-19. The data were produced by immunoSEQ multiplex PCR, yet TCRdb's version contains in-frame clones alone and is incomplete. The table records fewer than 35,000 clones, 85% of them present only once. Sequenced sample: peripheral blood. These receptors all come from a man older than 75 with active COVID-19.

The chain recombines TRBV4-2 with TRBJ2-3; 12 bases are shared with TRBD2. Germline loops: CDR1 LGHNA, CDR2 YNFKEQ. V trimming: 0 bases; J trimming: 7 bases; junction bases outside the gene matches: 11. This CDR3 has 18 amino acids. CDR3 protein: CASSQDLASGGARYTQYF. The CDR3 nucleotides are TGTGCCAGCAGCCAAGATCTGGCTAGCGGGGGGGCGAGATATACGCAGTATTTT.

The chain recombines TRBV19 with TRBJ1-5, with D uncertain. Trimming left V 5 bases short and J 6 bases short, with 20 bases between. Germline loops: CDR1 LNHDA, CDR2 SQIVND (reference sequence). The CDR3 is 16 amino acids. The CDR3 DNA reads TGTGCCAGTAGTTTTGGGCGCTTTTCTTTCGGTCAGCCCCAGCATTTT. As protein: CASSFGRFSFGQPQHF. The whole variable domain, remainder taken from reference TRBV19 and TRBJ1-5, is DGGITQSPKYLFRKEGQNVTLSCEQNLNHDAMYWYRQDPGQGLRLIYYSQIVNDFQKGDIAEGYSVSREKKESFPLTVTSAQKNPTAFYLCASSFGRFSFGQPQHFGDGTRLSIL.

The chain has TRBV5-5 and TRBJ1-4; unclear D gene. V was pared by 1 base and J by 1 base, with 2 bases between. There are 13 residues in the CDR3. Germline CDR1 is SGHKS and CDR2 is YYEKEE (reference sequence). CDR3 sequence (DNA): TGTGCCAGCAGCTTGCAAACTAATGAAAAACTGTTTTTT. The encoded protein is CASSLQTNEKLFF.

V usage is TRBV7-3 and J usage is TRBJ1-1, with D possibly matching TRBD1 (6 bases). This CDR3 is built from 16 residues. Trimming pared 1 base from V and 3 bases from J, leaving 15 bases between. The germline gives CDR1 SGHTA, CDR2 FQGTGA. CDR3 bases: TGTGCCAGCAGCTTAAATAACAGGGCTGGGGACACTGAAGCTTTCTTT. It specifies CASSLNNRAGDTEAFF.

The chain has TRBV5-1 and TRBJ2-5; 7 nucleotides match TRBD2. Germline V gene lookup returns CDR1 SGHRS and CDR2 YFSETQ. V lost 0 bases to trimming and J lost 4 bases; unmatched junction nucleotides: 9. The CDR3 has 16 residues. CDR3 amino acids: CASSLASRTGGETQYF. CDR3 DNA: TGCGCCAGCAGCTTGGCCTCGCGGACGGGAGGAGAGACCCAGTACTTC.